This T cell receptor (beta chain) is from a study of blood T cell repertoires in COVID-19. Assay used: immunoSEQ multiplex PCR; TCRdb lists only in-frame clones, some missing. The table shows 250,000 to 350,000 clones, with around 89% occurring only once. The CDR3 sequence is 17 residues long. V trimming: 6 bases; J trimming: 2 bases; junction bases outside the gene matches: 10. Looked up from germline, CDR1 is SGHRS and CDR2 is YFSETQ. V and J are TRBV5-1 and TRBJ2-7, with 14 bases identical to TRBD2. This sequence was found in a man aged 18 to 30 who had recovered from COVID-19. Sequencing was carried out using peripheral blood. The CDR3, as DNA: TGCGCCAGCAAACGGACTAGCGGGAGGTGGGAGGCCTACGAGCAGTACTTC. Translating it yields CASKRTSGRWEAYEQYF. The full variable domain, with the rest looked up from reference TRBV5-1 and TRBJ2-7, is KAGVTQTPRYLIKTRGQQVTLSCSPISGHRSVSWYQQTPGQGLQFLFEYFSETQRNKGNFPGRFSGRQFSNSRSEMNVSTLELGDSALYLCASKRTSGRWEAYEQYFGPGTRLTVT.